This is a list of T cell receptor beta chains from one sample in a study of blood T cell repertoires in COVID-19. Sequenced by immunoSEQ multiplex PCR; TCRdb stores in-frame clones only, minus some. This table holds around 50,000 clones, about 84% found once. Sequenced sample: peripheral blood. The receptors were gathered from a human donor in a cohort sampled during active COVID-19. Each CDR3 is given without its conserved first and last residue. D genes are given only for firm matches.

d_call j_call v_call cdr3_aa
- TRBJ1-5 TRBV4-1 ASSQARGLQPQH
TRBD2 TRBJ2-2 TRBV4-1 ASSQGPSGRSTGELF
- TRBJ2-7 TRBV5-1 ASSLKGHETYEQY
TRBD2 TRBJ2-4 TRBV5-6 ASSPTLAEAKNIQY
TRBD2 TRBJ2-5 TRBV5-1 ASSLDASGQETQY
TRBD1 TRBJ2-1 TRBV5-4 ASSQVLYDRDEQF
- TRBJ2-1 TRBV19 ASSISGTLIYNEQF
- TRBJ1-3 TRBV2 ASSEQRSRGGNTIY
- TRBJ2-1 TRBV5-1 ASSFDGDSRVEQF
- TRBJ1-2 TRBV6-2/TRBV6-3 ASSYPDTNYGYT
TRBD2 TRBJ2-1 TRBV11-2 ASSLDGRTRVYNEQF
- TRBJ1-2 TRBV19 ASSIDSDREYYGYT
- TRBJ1-2 TRBV7-9 ASSLRRGYGYT
TRBD2 TRBJ2-1 TRBV7-2 ASSITSGGNYNEQF
- TRBJ1-5 TRBV2 ASSEGGRNQPQH
TRBD1 TRBJ1-4 TRBV6-5 ASSYRGPNEKLF
TRBD2 TRBJ2-1 TRBV6-4 ASSEGTSANEQF
- TRBJ1-4 TRBV3-1/TRBV3-2 ASSQDMSGGAEKLF
- TRBJ2-1 TRBV11-3 ASSYLRGLEQF
TRBD1 TRBJ1-3 TRBV5-1 ASSAGQGATSGNTIY
TRBD2 TRBJ2-3 TRBV4-2 ASSQELAGGRSTDTQY
- TRBJ1-2 TRBV27 ASSFGLYYGYT
TRBD2 TRBJ2-3 TRBV7-6 ASASLAGGPVGTDTQY
TRBD2 TRBJ2-1 TRBV5-1 ASSLALSLSGTYYNEQF
TRBD1 TRBJ1-6 TRBV4-1 ASSLSRDRDNSPLH
- TRBJ2-7 TRBV27 ASSLAGSYEQY
TRBD2 TRBJ2-2 TRBV19 ASRTTSSSTGELF
TRBD1 TRBJ1-1 TRBV5-1 ASSLALGQVAEAF